What follows are 5 T cell receptor beta chains derived from one specimen sequenced in a study of T cell responses to AZD1222 COVID-19 vaccine. Some clones are missing from TCRdb's copy, which holds only in-frame ones; the method was immunoSEQ multiplex PCR. Counted here are 150,000 or so clones, 90% occurring once; the ten biggest clones make up approximately 20%. The specimen comprised peripheral blood, sampled on day 0 of AZD1222 vaccination. The receptors derive from an adult in good health.

The V and J genes are TRBV11-2 and TRBJ2-7, with no clear D. Germline assignment: CDR1 SGHAT and CDR2 FQNNGV. V dropped 4 bases and J dropped 0 bases, with 10 bases sitting between them. This CDR3 has 14 amino acids. The DNA of the CDR3 is TGTGCCAGCAGCTCCCCACGGAGCTCCTACGAGCAGTACTTC. Its protein is CASSSPRSSYEQYF.

The V gene is TRBV2, the J gene TRBJ2-2; TRBD2 matches at 8 bases. CDR3 length: 15 amino acids. After removal of 3 bases from V and 8 bases from J, the junction contained 8 bases not matched to a gene. The germline gives CDR1 SNHLY, CDR2 FYNNEI. In DNA form, the CDR3 reads TGTGCCAGCAGTGAGGGACTAGGGGTAGCAGGGGAGCTGTTTTTT. Translation: CASSEGLGVAGELFF.

The V call is TRBV5-8, the J call TRBJ2-5; perhaps TRBD2 as D (5 bases). The CDR3 covers 14 residues. Germline CDR1 and CDR2: SGHTS and YDEGEE. The V end was cut by 5 bases, the J end by 5 bases, with 16 bases between. The chain's CDR3 is CASSPRGGLETQYF. The CDR3 coding sequence is TGTGCCAGCAGTCCGCGAGGAGGTCTGGAGACCCAGTACTTC.

The chain carries TRBV27 and TRBJ1-5, with 7 positions matching TRBD1. Germline CDR1 and CDR2: MNHEY and SMNVEV (reference sequence). There are 14 residues in the CDR3. V gave up 5 bases and J gave up 3 bases; unmatched junction bases: 4. The CDR3 here is CASSPTGDNQPQHF. The CDR3, as DNA: TGTGCCAGCAGTCCCACAGGGGACAATCAGCCCCAGCATTTT.

The gene calls are TRBV19 and TRBJ1-2; D might be TRBD1 (5 bases). Trimming removed 6 bases at V and 0 bases at J, with 14 bases between. The length of the CDR3 is 15 residues. Germline CDR1 reads LNHDA; CDR2 reads SQIVND (reference sequence). This chain's CDR3 is CASSPAPGTNYGYTF. The CDR3 DNA follows: TGTGCCAGTAGCCCCGCCCCAGGGACTAACTATGGCTACACCTTC.